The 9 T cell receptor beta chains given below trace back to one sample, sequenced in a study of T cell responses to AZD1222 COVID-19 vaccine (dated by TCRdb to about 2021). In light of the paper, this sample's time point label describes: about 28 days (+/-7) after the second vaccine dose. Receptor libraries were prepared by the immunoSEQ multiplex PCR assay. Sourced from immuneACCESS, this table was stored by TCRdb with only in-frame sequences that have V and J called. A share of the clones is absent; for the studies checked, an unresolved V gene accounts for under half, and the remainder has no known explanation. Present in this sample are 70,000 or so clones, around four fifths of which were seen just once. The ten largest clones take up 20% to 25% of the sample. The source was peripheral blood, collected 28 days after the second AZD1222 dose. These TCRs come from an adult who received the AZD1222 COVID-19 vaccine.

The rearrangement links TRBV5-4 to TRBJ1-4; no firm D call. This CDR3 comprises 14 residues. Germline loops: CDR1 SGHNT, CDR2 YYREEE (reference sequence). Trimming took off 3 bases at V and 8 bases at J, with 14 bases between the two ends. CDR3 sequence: CASSSRLDGEKLFF. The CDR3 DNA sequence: TGTGCCAGCAGCTCCAGATTGGACGGGGAAAAACTGTTTTTT.

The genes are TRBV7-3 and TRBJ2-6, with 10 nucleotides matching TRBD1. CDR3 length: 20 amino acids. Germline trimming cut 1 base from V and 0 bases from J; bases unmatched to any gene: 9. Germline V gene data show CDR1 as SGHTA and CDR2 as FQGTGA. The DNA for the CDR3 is TGTGCCAGCAGCTTAAAGGGGGACAGGGGTAGATACTCTGGGGCCAACGTCCTGACTTTC. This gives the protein CASSLKGDRGRYSGANVLTF.

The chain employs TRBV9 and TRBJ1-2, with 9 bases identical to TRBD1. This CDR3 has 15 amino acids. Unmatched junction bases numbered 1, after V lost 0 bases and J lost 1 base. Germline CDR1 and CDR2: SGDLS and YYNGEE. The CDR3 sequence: CASSVGGQGNYGYTF. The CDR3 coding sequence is TGTGCCAGCAGCGTAGGGGGACAGGGTAACTATGGCTACACCTTC.

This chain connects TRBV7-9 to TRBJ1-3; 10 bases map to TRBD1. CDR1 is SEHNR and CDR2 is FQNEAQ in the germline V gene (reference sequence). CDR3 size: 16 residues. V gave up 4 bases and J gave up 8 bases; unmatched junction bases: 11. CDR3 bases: TGTGCCAGCAGCTCGACAGGGGGCGAAGGGAGGTACACCATATATTTT. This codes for CASSSTGGEGRYTIYF.

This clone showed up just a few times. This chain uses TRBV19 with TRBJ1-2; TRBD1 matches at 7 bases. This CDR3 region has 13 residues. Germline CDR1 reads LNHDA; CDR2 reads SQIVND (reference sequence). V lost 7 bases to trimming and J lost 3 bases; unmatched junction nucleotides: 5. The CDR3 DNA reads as TGTGCCAGTACCGCGGACAGGTACTATGGCTACACCTTC. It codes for CASTADRYYGYTF. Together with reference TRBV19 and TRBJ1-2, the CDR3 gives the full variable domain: DGGITQSPKYLFRKEGQNVTLSCEQNLNHDAMYWYRQDPGQGLRLIYYSQIVNDFQKGDIAEGYSVSREKKESFPLTVTSAQKNPTAFYLCASTADRYYGYTFGSGTRLTVV.

The CDR3 sequence: CAIRTVDSGASDTQYF. The CDR3 region has the DNA TGTGCCATCAGAACTGTCGACAGTGGGGCTAGCGATACGCAGTATTTT. V is TRBV10-3 and J is TRBJ2-3, with D possibly being TRBD1 or TRBD2 (5 bases each). Germline V gene lookup returns CDR1 ENHRY and CDR2 SYGVKD. V dropped 6 bases and J dropped 6 bases, with 22 bases sitting between them. The CDR3 is 16 residues long.

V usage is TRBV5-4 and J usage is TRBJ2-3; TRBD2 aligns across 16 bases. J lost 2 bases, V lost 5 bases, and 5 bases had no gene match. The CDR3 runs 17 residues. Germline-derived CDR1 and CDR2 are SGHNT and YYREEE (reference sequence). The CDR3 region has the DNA TGTGCCAGCAGTACGGGGACTAGCGGGAGGGCCACAGATACGCAGTATTTT. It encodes CASSTGTSGRATDTQYF.

CDR3 sequence (DNA): TGTGCCAGCTCCCTATACGGGAACACTGAAGCTTTCTTT. Its translation is CASSLYGNTEAFF. V usage is TRBV27 and J usage is TRBJ1-1; D is undetermined. The CDR3 runs to 13 residues. The V end was cut by 8 bases, the J end by 1 base, with 11 bases between. The germline gives CDR1 MNHEY, CDR2 SMNVEV (reference sequence).

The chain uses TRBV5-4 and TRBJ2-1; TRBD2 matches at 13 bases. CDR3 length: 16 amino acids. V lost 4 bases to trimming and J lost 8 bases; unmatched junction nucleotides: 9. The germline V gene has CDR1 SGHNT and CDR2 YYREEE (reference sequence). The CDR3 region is CASSGGLAGPWDEQFF. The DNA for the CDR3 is TGTGCCAGCAGCGGGGGACTAGCGGGGCCCTGGGATGAGCAGTTCTTC.